The 5 T cell receptor beta chains below come from one sample, sequenced in a study of tumor and adjacent non-tumor tissue in lung cancer. TCRbeta libraries were built with three rounds of nested PCR, modified from ARM-PCR. Each CDR3 protein gets one entry after TCRdb re-called the multiplex PCR reads with MiXCR. The sample has fewer than 150,000 distinct CDR3 sequences, roughly 70% seen once. The template was RNA from unsorted bulk tissue. Sequenced sample: lung tumor tissue. These receptors were collected from a man aged 60-69 years with small cell lung cancer.

About this clonotype itself: A much larger clone sits a single nucleotide away, making a read error possible. The V and J genes are TRBV6-5 and TRBJ1-1; D possibly corresponds to TRBD1 (5 bases). Germline V gives CDR1 MNHEY, CDR2 SVGAGI. The CDR3 sequence is 14 residues long. The CDR3 sequence is CATSYSDTNTEAFF. The CDR3 coding sequence is TGTGCCACCAGTTACTCGGACACCAACACTGAAGCTTTCTTT.

The rearrangement links TRBV6-1 to TRBJ2-1, with 16 bases that match TRBD2. Germline CDR1 and CDR2: MNHNS and SASEGT. The CDR3 extends over 20 amino acids. The V segment lost 5 bases and the J segment 4 bases; nucleotides outside the gene matches: 14. The CDR3 region has the DNA TGTGCCAGCAGTACACTATCGGGACTAGCGGGAGGGCGAGATTACAATGAGCAGTTCTTC. Amino acid sequence: CASSTLSGLAGGRDYNEQFF.

This clonotype is medium-sized in the sample. The chain carries TRBV11-2 and TRBJ2-1, with D unresolved. In germline, CDR1 is SGHAT, CDR2 FQNNGV. V was shortened by 6 bases and J by 5 bases, with 8 bases between the two germline ends. The CDR3 sequence is 12 residues long. The CDR3 bases are TGTGCCAGCAGTCCCCGGGACAATGAGCAGTTCTTC. Its protein product is CASSPRDNEQFF. Full variable domain (remainder filled in from reference TRBV11-2 and TRBJ2-1): EAGVAQSPRYKIIEKRQSVAFWCNPISGHATLYWYQQILGQGPKLLIQFQNNGVVDDSQLPKDRFSAERLKGVDSTLKIQPAKLEDSAVYLCASSPRDNEQFFGPGTRLTVL.

The gene calls are TRBV20-1 and TRBJ2-1, with 8 nucleotides matching TRBD1. The length of the CDR3 is 17 residues. The germline V gene encodes CDR1 DFQATT and CDR2 SNEGSKA (reference sequence). J was trimmed by 0 bases and V by 2 bases; bases with no gene match: 9. The CDR3 sequence: CSARSTGGILSYNEQFF. For the CDR3, the DNA is TGCAGTGCTAGATCAACAGGGGGAATCCTCTCCTACAATGAGCAGTTCTTC.

Details on this clonotype: The conserved phenylalanine or tryptophan normally closing the CDR3 is absent here, so this likely arose from a read error. This chain uses TRBV29-1 with TRBJ2-7; TRBD2 might be the D (6 bases). Looked up from germline, CDR1 is SQVTM and CDR2 is ANQGSEA. This CDR3 comprises 15 residues. CDR3 in amino acids: CSVEDSGTPPYEQYY. DNA for the CDR3: TGTAGCGTTGAAGATTCGGGGACTCCGCCCTACGAGCAGTACTAC.